One T cell receptor beta chain is described in this entry. The antigen is unknown. This was the immunoSEQ v3.0 assay at survey level. Sequencing was intended to reach about 35,000-50,000 T-cell genomes per sample. Generated by immunoSEQ multiplex PCR, the TCRdb table keeps only in-frame clones and is missing some. The sample records nearly 25,000 clones, roughly 85% being singletons. Amounts of about 0.9-11 million cryopreserved PBMC were held in the samples before DNA extraction. These data are taken from a study of long-term antiretroviral therapy in people with HIV. Findings and caveats of the study: Pre-ART expanded TRB clones stayed dominant throughout, though often decreasing after ART.

CDR3 length: 15 residues. Per germline, CDR1 SNHLY and CDR2 FYNNEI. The J segment lost 8 bases and the V segment lost 4 bases, leaving 8 bases of the junction unmatched. The rearrangement uses TRBV2 and TRBJ2-1; 10 bases are shared with TRBD2. This receptor was obtained from a woman in her forties with HIV. The material sequenced was unsorted PBMCs, taken 1.2 years after starting antiretroviral therapy. This CDR3 reads CASSVEREGPHEQFF. The CDR3 DNA follows: TGTGCCAGCAGTGTAGAGCGGGAGGGCCCTCATGAGCAGTTCTTC.